Following are 24 T cell receptor beta chains from one sample sequenced in a study of T cell clonality in common variable immunodeficiency (dated by TCRdb to the mid-2010s). Libraries were built with the immunoSEQ multiplex PCR assay. TCRdb carries this immuneACCESS record with in-frame sequences only. Its versions omit some clonotypes, under half of them owing to an unresolved V gene in the studies checked, with the rest unexplained. This sample shows over 50,000 clones, and none of them turns up only once. The leading ten clones occupy 3% to 3.5% of the sample. Sequencing was performed on peripheral blood mononuclear cells. The receptors stem from a person between 18 and 75 years old in good health.

This clone was counted at least ten times. The CDR3 extends 3 residues past the end of the read, so its final part is completed from the germline J gene. The rearrangement uses TRBV18 and TRBJ2-3, with D perhaps assigned TRBD1 or TRBD2 (6 bases each). The CDR3 consists of 14 residues. Germline V lookup: CDR1 KGHSH, CDR2 LQKENI. The V end was cut by 3 bases, the J end by 5 bases, with 12 bases between. The CDR3 sequence is CASSPQGGGDTQYF. The covered CDR3 bases are TGTGCCAGCTCACCGCAAGGGGGAGGAGATACG.

At least ten counts were recorded for this clone. The DNA ends 3 residues before the CDR3 does, and the rest of the CDR3 is filled in from the germline J gene. The rearrangement joins TRBV19 to TRBJ2-1, with 7 bases that match TRBD2. This CDR3 is built from 15 residues. The germline V gene has CDR1 LNHDA and CDR2 SQIVND (reference sequence). V lost 0 bases, J lost 6 bases, and 5 bases stayed unmatched. CDR3 DNA, as far as it was read: TGTGCCAGTAGTATAGAGCGGGAGTTGGGCAATGAG. It codes for CASSIERELGNE. From start to end, the CDR3 is CASSIERELGNEQFF.

A word on this clone: The DNA ends 3 residues before the CDR3 does, and the rest of the CDR3 is filled in from the germline J gene. J is TRBJ1-2 and V is TRBV19; possible D gene TRBD1, 5 bases. This CDR3 region has 15 residues. In germline, CDR1 is LNHDA, CDR2 SQIVND (reference sequence). CDR3 sequence reads: CASSFEGTRAGDYTF. The CDR3 DNA, read in part, is TGTGCCAGTAGTTTTGAGGGGACTCGGGCGGGCGAC.

The sample holds many counts of this clone. The read stops 3 residues short of the end of the CDR3; the missing end is completed from the germline J gene. The V call is TRBV7-8, the J call TRBJ2-3, with D hard to call. V dropped 3 bases and J dropped 0 bases, with 10 bases sitting between them. Germline lookup yields CDR1 SGHVS and CDR2 FQNEAQ. This CDR3 region has 15 residues. The CDR3 reads CASSFLRSSTDTQYF. CDR3 DNA (partial): TGTGCCAGCAGCTTTTTAAGGTCTAGCACAGATACG.

Comment on this clone: The DNA ends 3 residues before the CDR3 does, and the rest of the CDR3 is filled in from the germline J gene. The chain couples TRBV11-2 to TRBJ2-3, with D tentatively TRBD1 (5 bases). The V gene's germline CDR1 is SGHAT and CDR2 FQNNGV. This CDR3 comprises 15 residues. Trimming took 4 bases from V and 1 from J, leaving 12 bases between them. The CDR3 protein is CASSSDTSRTDTQYF. The CDR3 bases that were read are TGTGCCAGCAGCTCGGACACTTCCCGCACAGATACG.

This clone was recorded many times. The CDR3 goes on 3 residues after the read ends, and that part is filled in from the germline J gene. This chain connects TRBV2 to TRBJ1-4, with D uncertain. V lost 2 bases and J 5 bases, leaving 18 bases between the germline ends. The CDR3 loop spans 17 amino acids. From germline, CDR1 is SNHLY and CDR2 FYNNEI. The DNA read from the CDR3 is TGTGCCAGCAGTGAAAGCGTAATCGTTCTTACGAATGAAAAA. Translation gives CASSESVIVLTNEK. The entire CDR3 protein reads CASSESVIVLTNEKLFF. Full variable domain (remainder filled in from reference TRBV2 and TRBJ1-4): EPEVTQTPSHQVTQMGQEVILRCVPISNHLYFYWYRQILGQKVEFLVSFYNNEISEKSEIFDDQFSVERPDGSNFTLKIRSTKLEDSAMYFCASSESVIVLTNEKLFFGSGTQLSVL.

This clone was seen at least ten times. Sequencing ends 3 residues short of the CDR3 end; the germline J gene provides the rest. The chain links TRBV29-1 to TRBJ2-1; D not certain. The CDR3 extends over 13 amino acids. The germline V and J ends were trimmed by 4 bases and 0 bases, with 7 bases remaining between them. The germline V gene has CDR1 SQVTM and CDR2 ANQGSEA. The CDR3 region is CSVVGSSYNEQFF. The part of the CDR3 DNA that was read is TGCAGCGTTGTTGGTAGCTCCTACAATGAG.

Comment on this clone: The CDR3 end falls 3 residues outside the read, so it is completed with the germline J gene. V gene TRBV18 combines with J gene TRBJ1-5; perhaps TRBD1 as D (5 bases). Trimming pared 4 bases from V and 2 bases from J, leaving 18 bases between. The CDR3 spans 17 residues. Germline-derived CDR1 and CDR2 are KGHSH and LQKENI. CDR3 residues: CASSHNPGREGNQPQHF. The CDR3 DNA, read in part, is TGTGCCAGCTCACACAACCCCGGCAGGGAGGGCAATCAGCCC.

The sample holds many counts of this clone. CDR3 DNA (partial): TGCAGCGTTGTTCTGGTCTGGGACTTATCGACGCGCAGCACAGATACG. It translates to CSVVLVWDLSTRSTDT. The whole CDR3 protein is CSVVLVWDLSTRSTDTQYF. The J gene is TRBJ2-3, the V gene TRBV29-1; D may be TRBD2 (6 bases). The read halts 3 residues ahead of the CDR3 end, with the missing end drawn from the germline J gene. V lost 4 bases and J 0 bases, leaving 26 bases between the germline ends. Germline-derived CDR1 and CDR2 are SQVTM and ANQGSEA. This CDR3 is built from 19 residues.

This clone came up many times. The CDR3 extends 3 residues past the end of the read, so its final part is completed from the germline J gene. Other nucleotide sequences in the sample specify the same CDR3. The chain links TRBV5-6 to TRBJ1-2; D is uncertain. The CDR3 is 14 amino acids. From germline, CDR1 is SGHDT and CDR2 YYEEEE. The V gene lost 0 bases and the J gene lost 2 bases, with 8 bases spanning the gap. CDR3: CASSLGGRNYGYTF. The sequenced part of the CDR3 DNA is TGTGCCAGCAGCTTGGGCGGGCGAAACTATGGC.

This clone appeared a few times. With the read ending 3 residues before the CDR3 end, the germline J gene is used to fill in that end. The rearrangement uses TRBV30 and TRBJ1-1, with 8 bases aligning to TRBD1. The germline gives CDR1 GTSNPN, CDR2 SVGIG (reference sequence). The CDR3 extends over 11 amino acids. The DNA read from the CDR3 is TGTGCCTGGAGAAGGACAGGGTGG. Encoded protein: CAWRRTGW. The full CDR3 reads CAWRRTGWAFF.

This clone appeared many times. The sequenced fragment ends 3 residues before the CDR3 boundary, so the rest is inferred from the germline J gene. The chain couples TRBV19 to TRBJ1-5, with 7 bases matching TRBD1. Germline V lookup: CDR1 LNHDA, CDR2 SQIVND (reference sequence). V dropped 5 bases and J dropped 4; count of bases not matched to a gene: 2. The CDR3 sequence is 13 residues long. Incomplete CDR3 DNA: TGTGCCAGTAGTCCGGACAGGAATCAGCCC. This codes for CASSPDRNQP. The whole CDR3 sequence is CASSPDRNQPQHF.

This clone was seen a handful of times. From the germline J gene comes the end of the CDR3, since the read stops 3 residues before it. This sequence joins TRBV5-5 and TRBJ2-1; 8 bases map to TRBD1. Germline assignment: CDR1 SGHKS and CDR2 YYEKEE (reference sequence). The length of the CDR3 is 14 residues. V lost 0 bases, J lost 6 bases, and 2 bases stayed unmatched. The CDR3 DNA, read in part, is TGTGCCAGCAGCTTGGAGGGGACAGGCAATGAG. Translating it yields CASSLEGTGNE. The CDR3 in its entirety is CASSLEGTGNEQFF.

This clone was observed many times. The read stops 3 residues short of the end of the CDR3; the missing end is completed from the germline J gene. This chain connects TRBV11-3 to TRBJ2-1; 9 bases are a match to TRBD1. J lost 9 bases, V lost 0 bases, and 6 bases had no gene match. Germline lookup yields CDR1 SGHNT and CDR2 YENEEA. This CDR3 is 15 amino acids long. The sequenced part of the CDR3 DNA is TGTGCCAGCAGCTTAGAGGGGACAGGGAGGGCTGAG. As protein: CASSLEGTGRAE. Given in full, the CDR3 is CASSLEGTGRAEQFF. The variable domain in full, completed from reference TRBV11-3 and TRBJ2-1, reads EAGVVQSPRYKIIEKKQPVAFWCNPISGHNTLYWYLQNLGQGPELLIRYENEEAVDDSQLPKDRFSAERLKGVDSTLKIQPAELGDSAVYLCASSLEGTGRAEQFFGPGTRLTVL.

In its sample, this clone was seen many times. The CDR3 is cut off 3 residues early in the read; its end comes from the germline J gene. J is TRBJ1-1 and V is TRBV19; D may be TRBD1 (5 bases). Trimming removed 5 bases at V and 5 bases at J, with 18 bases between. Germline V gene data show CDR1 as LNHDA and CDR2 as SQIVND (reference sequence). This CDR3 region has 15 residues. The DNA read from the CDR3 is TGTGCCAGTAGTTTGCAGTCCGGACATAGGACTGAA. This encodes CASSLQSGHRTE. The whole CDR3 sequence is CASSLQSGHRTEAFF.

The sample holds many counts of this clone. The read is 3 residues too short to cover the CDR3 end, so that end is filled in from the germline J gene. J is TRBJ2-1 and V is TRBV28; 7 bases match TRBD2. With V trimmed by 2 bases and J by 0 bases, 4 bases remained unmatched. Germline CDR1 is MDHEN and CDR2 is SYDVKM. The CDR3 totals 16 residues. CDR3 sequence reads: CASSLKAGPSYNEQFF. CDR3 bases read: TGTGCCAGCAGTTTAAAAGCGGGGCCCTCCTACAATGAG.

The sample holds many counts of this clone. Read data end 3 residues before the CDR3 end; the end is taken from the germline J gene. The V and J genes are TRBV7-3 and TRBJ2-2, with TRBD2 matching 13 bases. Germline CDR1 SGHTA, CDR2 FQGTGA. J was trimmed by 7 bases and V by 5 bases; bases with no gene match: 10. The CDR3 has 17 amino acids. CDR3 residues: CASSLRTSGSKDGELFF. Partial CDR3 DNA: TGTGCCAGCAGCCTACGGACTAGCGGGAGTAAAGACGGGGAG. The complete variable domain, with remaining parts taken from reference TRBV7-3 and TRBJ2-2, reads GAGVSQTPSNKVTEKGKYVELRCDPISGHTALYWYRQSLGQGPEFLIYFQGTGAADDSGLPNDRFFAVRPEGSVSTLKIQRTERGDSAVYLCASSLRTSGSKDGELFFGEGSRLTVL.

At least ten counts were recorded for this clone. The CDR3 end lies 3 residues beyond the end of the read and is filled in from the germline J gene. The rearrangement links TRBV20-1 to TRBJ2-3, with TRBD2 matching over 8 bases. There are 13 residues in the CDR3. Per the germline V gene, CDR1 is DFQATT and CDR2 is SNEGSKA (reference sequence). The trim removed 6 bases at V and 5 bases at J, leaving 7 bases unmatched. The part of the CDR3 DNA that was read is TGCAGTGCCTTCAGCGGGAGTAGAGATACG. Encoded protein: CSAFSGSRDT. In full, the CDR3 is CSAFSGSRDTQYF.

Note on this clone: The CDR3 end is not reached by the read, which stops 3 residues before it; the germline J gene fills it in. The chain recombines TRBV2 with TRBJ1-4, with 7 positions matching TRBD1. Germline CDR1 SNHLY, CDR2 FYNNEI. The V gene end was trimmed by 1 base and the J gene end by 2 bases; junction bases not matched to a gene: 1. This CDR3 has 15 amino acids. The CDR3 protein is CASSEGRGTNEKLFF. The sequenced CDR3 bases are TGTGCCAGCAGTGAAGGCAGGGGGACTAATGAAAAA.

This clone was detected ten times or more. The covered CDR3 bases are TGTGCCAGCAGCTTAACTGCAGGGTTACGCACAGATACG. Residues: CASSLTAGLRTDT. The complete CDR3 protein is CASSLTAGLRTDTQYF. The rearrangement uses TRBV7-3 and TRBJ2-3, with a tentative D call TRBD1 (5 bases). The read ends 3 residues before the CDR3 terminus; that terminus is restored from the germline J gene. The CDR3 has 16 residues. V lost 0 bases and J 1 base, leaving 11 bases between the germline ends. The germline V gene encodes CDR1 SGHTA and CDR2 FQGTGA.

This clone is labeled as medium-sized. With the read ending 3 residues before the CDR3 end, the germline J gene is used to fill in that end. The chain is built from TRBV6-2 or TRBV6-3 and TRBJ2-3; 7 bases line up with TRBD2. Trimming removed 11 bases from V and 2 bases from J; junction bases left unmatched: 10. The CDR3 extends over 14 amino acids. Germline V gene lookup returns CDR1 MNHEY and CDR2 SVGEGT. The CDR3 reads CAGSLAEATDTQYF. The part of the CDR3 DNA that was read is TGTGCCGGATCTCTAGCGGAGGCCACAGATACG.

In this sample, this clone turned up many times. The read gets to within 3 residues of the CDR3 end, and the germline J gene fills in the rest. The chain employs TRBV14 and TRBJ2-3; 7 bases map to TRBD2. With 0 bases clipped from V and 4 bases from J, the junction kept 7 bases outside the gene matches. The CDR3 covers 16 residues. Germline lookup yields CDR1 SGHDN and CDR2 FVKESK. The CDR3 is CASSQEPRELADTQYF. The CDR3 bases that were read are TGTGCCAGCAGCCAAGAACCGCGGGAGCTCGCAGATACG.

A word on this clone: The missing CDR3 end, 3 residues past where the read stops, is filled in from the germline J gene. This chain joins TRBV2 and TRBJ2-1; TRBD2 aligns across 13 bases. Germline values: CDR1 SNHLY, CDR2 FYNNEI. V lost 5 bases, J lost 9 bases, and 16 bases stayed unmatched. The CDR3 is 18 residues long. The CDR3 reads CASSLRLAGGPIGGEQFF. Incomplete CDR3 DNA: TGTGCCAGCAGTCTTAGACTAGCGGGAGGCCCCATAGGAGGTGAG.

This clone was observed a few times. The read gets to within 3 residues of the CDR3 end, and the germline J gene fills in the rest. The chain joins TRBV29-1 to TRBJ1-5; a weak D match, TRBD1 (5 bases). The CDR3 covers 17 residues. V lost 8 bases and J lost 0, with 23 bases in between. Germline V gives CDR1 SQVTM, CDR2 ANQGSEA. Incomplete CDR3 DNA: TGCAGCCCAGGTTTCCGACAGCTACCTTATAGCAATCAGCCC. Translated, it gives CSPGFRQLPYSNQP. In full, the CDR3 reads CSPGFRQLPYSNQPQHF.